The sequence of this T cell receptor beta chain was determined in a study of T-cell memory formation after mild COVID-19. TCRdb fed the 5' RACE reads into MiXCR, producing one record per CDR3 protein. The sample consists of about 250,000 distinct CDR3 sequences, 15% of them appearing once. This sequence originates from an adult woman who had mild COVID-19 (a few samples of this study predate the infection). Cell type and time point are not known. The specimen was PBMCs or a T cell subset sorted from them (not recorded which).

CDR3 bases: TGTGCCAGCAGCTTGGCGGTGCGAGGGGAGACCCAGTACTTC. Amino acid sequence: CASSLAVRGETQYF. The chain has TRBV7-2 and TRBJ2-5, with a possible D match to TRBD2 (5 bases). CDR3 size: 14 residues. Germline V gene data show CDR1 as SGHTA and CDR2 as FQGNSA. V was clipped by 3 bases and J by 5 bases, with 13 bases between them.